Below are 14 T cell receptor beta chains sequenced from a single sample in a study of blood T cell repertoires in COVID-19. Libraries were prepared by immunoSEQ multiplex PCR; TCRdb keeps only in-frame clonotypes and omits some of them. This sample yields approximately 300,000 clones, of which 70% to 90% are seen a single time; 3.5% to 4% belongs to the top ten. The sample comprised peripheral blood. The origin of the receptors is a woman aged 50 to 60 with active or convalescent COVID-19.

The chain has TRBV4-2 and TRBJ2-3, with 10 bases lining up with TRBD2. The germline gives CDR1 LGHNA, CDR2 YNFKEQ. The V gene end was trimmed by 2 bases and the J gene end by 3 bases; junction bases not matched to a gene: 8. The CDR3 covers 17 residues. CDR3 sequence reads: CASSQTLPSGRTDTQYF. In nucleotides, the CDR3 is TGTGCCAGCAGCCAAACCCTCCCTAGCGGGAGAACAGATACGCAGTATTTT.

The gene calls are TRBV27 and TRBJ2-7; a possible D gene is TRBD2 (5 bases). Trimming took 5 bases from V and 5 from J, leaving 13 bases between them. The CDR3 length is 13 residues. The V gene's germline CDR1 is MNHEY and CDR2 SMNVEV (reference sequence). CDR3 sequence reads: CASSIAPLDEQYF. CDR3 nucleotides: TGTGCCAGCAGTATAGCGCCATTGGACGAGCAGTACTTC.

The chain joins TRBV10-3 to TRBJ1-5; maybe TRBD1 (6 bases). From germline, CDR1 is ENHRY and CDR2 SYGVKD. This CDR3 has 13 amino acids. The V and J ends lost 11 bases and 2 bases respectively, with 13 bases between them. The CDR3 loop is CAARGGGNQPQHF. Here the CDR3 DNA reads TGTGCCGCGAGGGGGGGTGGCAATCAGCCCCAGCATTTT.

The chain has TRBV18 and TRBJ1-2; no reliable D call. The CDR3 has 15 residues. The germline V gene has CDR1 KGHSH and CDR2 LQKENI. V was shortened by 3 bases and J by 0 bases, with 11 bases between the two germline ends. The CDR3 region has the DNA TGTGCCAGCTCACCCCGGGAGGGTCCTAACTATGGCTACACCTTC. It specifies CASSPREGPNYGYTF.

V and J are TRBV19 and TRBJ2-1, with TRBD2 identical over 13 bases. The J segment lost 8 bases and the V segment lost 7 bases, leaving 11 bases of the junction unmatched. The length of the CDR3 is 16 residues. The germline CDR1 and CDR2 sequences are LNHDA and SQIVND (reference sequence). CDR3 residues: CASTSLLAGGPDEQFF. The CDR3 bases are TGTGCCAGTACCTCCCTACTAGCGGGAGGGCCCGATGAGCAGTTCTTC.

This chain joins TRBV5-6 and TRBJ1-4; TRBD1 matches at 8 bases. Germline lookup yields CDR1 SGHDT and CDR2 YYEEEE. There are 16 residues in the CDR3. The J segment lost 3 bases and the V segment lost 0 bases, leaving 4 bases of the junction unmatched. The CDR3 region has the DNA TGTGCCAGCAGCTTGGACAGGGGGGTCGCTAATGAAAAACTGTTTTTT. This codes for CASSLDRGVANEKLFF.

This clone has more than one count but fewer than ten. This sequence joins TRBV2 and TRBJ2-2; D is unresolved. The germline V gene has CDR1 SNHLY and CDR2 FYNNEI. The CDR3 consists of 14 residues. Trimming left V 4 bases short and J 2 bases short, with 8 bases between. In DNA, the CDR3 is TGTGCCAGCAGTGGCGGAACAAACACCGGGGAGCTGTTTTTT. This gives the protein CASSGGTNTGELFF.

V and J are TRBV11-2 and TRBJ2-5, with D maybe TRBD1 (5 bases). The CDR3 length is 13 residues. V gave up 5 bases and J gave up 5 bases, with 12 bases separating them. From germline, CDR1 is SGHAT and CDR2 FQNNGV. CDR3: CASSPSGFETQYF. The CDR3 DNA sequence: TGTGCCAGCAGCCCATCAGGGTTTGAGACCCAGTACTTC.

The chain carries TRBV9 and TRBJ1-2; TRBD1 matches 7 bases. Germline V gene lookup returns CDR1 SGDLS and CDR2 YYNGEE. V was pared by 3 bases and J by 7 bases, with 6 bases of the junction left unmatched. The CDR3 is 13 amino acids. Here the CDR3 DNA reads TGTGCCAGCAGCGCGCGGGACAGCGGTGGCTACACCTTC. Translation: CASSARDSGGYTF.

V is TRBV18 and J is TRBJ2-7; no clear D gene. Trimming removed 4 bases at V and 4 bases at J, with 8 bases between. This CDR3 is 12 amino acids long. CDR1 KGHSH and CDR2 LQKENI come from the germline V gene. The CDR3 here is CASSREFYEQYF. CDR3 DNA sequence: TGTGCCAGCTCACGAGAATTTTACGAGCAGTACTTC. Supplemented by reference TRBV18 and TRBJ2-7, the full variable domain reads NAGVMQNPRHLVRRRGQEARLRCSPMKGHSHVYWYRQLPEEGLKFMVYLQKENIIDESGMPKERFSAEFPKEGPSILRIQQVVRGDSAAYFCASSREFYEQYFGPGTRLTVT.

The V gene is TRBV7-3, the J gene TRBJ2-1; D is uncertain. The germline CDR1 and CDR2 sequences are SGHTA and FQGTGA. V lost 4 bases to trimming and J lost 5 bases, with 3 bases between them. The CDR3 loop spans 11 amino acids. The CDR3 nucleotides are TGTGCCAGCAGCTCAGACAATGAGCAGTTCTTC. It codes for CASSSDNEQFF.

The chain has TRBV28 and TRBJ2-2; TRBD2 matches at 7 bases. With 10 bases clipped from V and 5 bases from J, the junction kept 1 base outside the gene matches. The CDR3 runs to 11 residues. CDR1 is MDHEN, CDR2 SYDVKM, per germline. CDR3 nucleotides: TGTGCCACGGGGGGAACCGGGGAGCTGTTTTTT. Translation: CATGGTGELFF.

V usage is TRBV5-4 and J usage is TRBJ1-4; D possibly corresponds to TRBD1 (6 bases). CDR3 length: 15 amino acids. V lost 1 base to trimming and J lost 8 bases, with 15 bases between them. Germline V gives CDR1 SGHNT, CDR2 YYREEE (reference sequence). The CDR3 spells CASSLYGTTSEKLFF. Written as DNA, the CDR3 is TGTGCCAGCAGCTTGTATGGGACAACATCGGAAAAACTGTTTTTT. The variable domain in full, with the rest retrieved from reference TRBV5-4 and TRBJ1-4, is ETGVTQSPTHLIKTRGQQVTLRCSSQSGHNTVSWYQQALGQGPQFIFQYYREEENGRGNFPPRFSGLQFPNYSSELNVNALELDDSALYLCASSLYGTTSEKLFFGSGTQLSVL.

The chain uses TRBV4-1 and TRBJ1-2; TRBD1 matches at 10 bases. The CDR3 runs to 15 residues. With V trimmed by 2 bases and J by 2 bases, 2 bases remained unmatched. Germline V CDR1 and CDR2: MGHRA, YSYEKL. The CDR3 spells CASSQLTGGNYGYTF. In DNA, the CDR3 is TGCGCCAGCAGCCAATTGACAGGGGGCAACTATGGCTACACCTTC.